The source of this TCR beta chain is a study of shared clonotypes between healthy human individuals (dated by TCRdb to 2020 to 2021). Context from the whole study: The cohort comprised a couple of women and a few men aged 18 to 49 years. Per donor, three plates each were used for CD4 naive and CD4 memory, two for CD8 naive, and one for CD8 memory. Leukapheresis yielded between about 0.94 and 9.5 billion PBMCs per donor. Libraries were prepared and TCR repertoires were sequenced by different laboratories using diverse techniques, in order to increase sequencing depth and limit assay-specific biases. To estimate repertoire size and how much clonotype sharing occurs between individuals, the study deeply sequenced the blood TCR repertoires of five healthy adults.

Overall study outcomes, separate from this receptor: Even with the large sequencing depth, rarefaction of the sorted-subset datasets indicated that sequencing was incomplete. The genetic and exposure-history diversity represented was limited by the small number of donors. Only blood was sampled, and tissue TCR repertoires likely differ from those in blood. When a handful of donors were compared, the shared fraction of clonotypes was about 5% for naive CD4, about 4% for naive CD8, 2% to 2.5% for memory CD4, and less than 0.45% for memory CD8. Pairwise subsampling indicated that sequencing depth was expected to affect the degree of clonotype sharing among donors. Larger estimated clonotype richness was generally found for naive subsets than for memory subsets. Compared with non-shared clonotypes, clonotypes shared by all four sorted-subset donors had higher generation probabilities.

TCR CDR3 regions were amplified from genomic DNA by multiplex PCR using the deep immunoSEQ assay. Extracted genomic DNA from each cell subset was spread evenly across all wells of several immunoSEQ 96-well plates, with each plate serving as a replicate. For sorted subsets, each replicate PCR was loaded with 200 ng genomic DNA, equivalent to approximately 33,000 T cell genomes. Purified libraries were quantified with a Qubit 3.0 fluorometer, sized on a Bioanalyzer 2100, and re-quantified with the KAPA Library Quantification kit. Every immunoSEQ 96-well plate was sequenced on a dedicated single-read 150-cycle Illumina NextSeq 550 flow cell. As for how the authors treated the data: The immunoSEQ output contained only junctional sequences without quality scores, so filtering could not match that applied to full-length reads. Sequences were annotated with PyIR, a Python wrapper for IgBLAST v1.9, and V/J genes and CDR3 were assigned using IMGT germline references. Reads were filtered out if the reads had weak V/J assignments (E-value above 1e-6), no CDR3, stop codons, out-of-frame junctions, or ambiguous translated residues. A V3J clonotype was defined by an identical inferred V gene, J gene, and CDR3 amino acid sequence. Percentage overlap between repertoires was calculated by dividing the number of shared unique clonotypes by the size of the smaller repertoire. Repertoire richness was assessed with RTK rarefaction, the Chao1 estimator, and Recon v2.1 estimates of unobserved clonotypes. Generation probabilities for all TCRbeta clonotypes obtained by the gDNA method from a handful of donors were computed using OLGA. The immuneACCESS repertoire file appears here via TCRdb, limited to in-frame rearrangements. These files lack a portion of the clones; in checked studies, under half of the deficit traces to unresolved V genes, and the cause of the others is not known. The V and J calls and clone size are taken from that table; D and trimming were inferred from the DNA. The sample includes around 2.1 million clones, with just over 90% observed a single time. Around 1.7% of the sample is held by the ten biggest clonotypes.

For the CD8 naive samples, CD45RO-negative cells were positively selected for CCR7, yielding a CD45RA+CCR7+ population from which TemRA cells were excluded. The donors were healthy, HIV-negative adults who had no recently reported acute infections or vaccinations. All donors were Caucasian adults living in Nashville, Tennessee, USA. Blood was collected by leukapheresis, and PBMCs were isolated by Ficoll-Histopaque density gradient centrifugation and then cryopreserved in liquid nitrogen vapor phase. Analytical flow cytometry was used to check the purity and quantity of every magnetically sorted T cell population. Genomic DNA was isolated from every sorted fraction and measured by UV absorbance on a Nanodrop 2000c. Of note for this clone: It lacks a known antigen. Per-base quality was not reported, and no clone a single base away is much larger than it.

Trimming removed 0 bases from V and 9 bases from J, leaving 11 bases between the germline ends. The CDR3, from cysteine to phenylalanine, totals 14 residues. Only CDR3 DNA is held: 42 bases, read in frame from base 1. The germline V gene gives CDR1 as MGHRA and CDR2 as YSYEKL. The chain is assembled from TRBV4-1 and TRBJ2-2, with the D gene uncertain. Sequencing input: naive CD8+ T cells from PBMCs. The sample's cell subset or site label is to be understood as: CD45RA+CCR7+. The TCR originated in a man aged 18 to 30 in good health. Some clones in this sample may be carry-over from other donors' samples. The DNA sequence reads TGCGCCAGCAGCCAAGATTCAACGCCCCGGGAGCTGTTTTTT. Translated, this is CASSQDSTPRELFF.